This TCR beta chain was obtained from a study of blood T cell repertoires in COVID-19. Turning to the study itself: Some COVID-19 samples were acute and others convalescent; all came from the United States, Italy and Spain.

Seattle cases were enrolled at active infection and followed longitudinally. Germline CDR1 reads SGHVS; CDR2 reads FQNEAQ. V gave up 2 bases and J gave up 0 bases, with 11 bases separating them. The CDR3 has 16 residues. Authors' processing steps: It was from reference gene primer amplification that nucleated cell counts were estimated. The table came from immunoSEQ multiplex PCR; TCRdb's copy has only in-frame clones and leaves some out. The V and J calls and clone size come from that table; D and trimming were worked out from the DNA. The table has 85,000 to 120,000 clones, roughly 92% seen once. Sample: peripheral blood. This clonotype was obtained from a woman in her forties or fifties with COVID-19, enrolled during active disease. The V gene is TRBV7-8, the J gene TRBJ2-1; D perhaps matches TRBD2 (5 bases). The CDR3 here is CASSLKRMSSYNEQFF. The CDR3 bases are TGTGCCAGCAGCTTAAAGCGGATGAGCTCCTACAATGAGCAGTTCTTC.